A selection of T cell receptor beta chains follows, all from one sample in a study of T-cell reconstitution after alpha-beta-depleted transplantation in children. Each CDR3 protein gets one entry after TCRdb re-called the PCR reads with MiXCR. This table holds 200,000 to 250,000 distinct CDR3 sequences, around 8.9% found once. The sequencing here drew on PBMCs from the stem cell graft donor, taken from the stem cell graft. All receptors derive from a human donor who donated a stem cell graft to a child with SCID. CDR3s include the opening cysteine and the closing phenylalanine or tryptophan. Fields, in order: CDR3 protein, CDR3 DNA, J gene, V gene, D gene, clone size. D genes are given only for firm matches. Clone size is shown for a subset of rows, as once, few, many or a class of expanded clone.

CDR3 protein: CASSLLPLNTEAFF
CDR3 DNA: TGTGCCAGCAGCTTGCTACCATTGAACACTGAAGCTTTCTTT
J gene: TRBJ1-1
V gene: TRBV5-5
D gene: NA
clone size: few

CDR3 protein: CATPFRGDSNQPQHF
CDR3 DNA: TGCGCCACCCCCTTTAGGGGGGATAGCAATCAGCCCCAGCATTTT
J gene: TRBJ1-5
V gene: TRBV23-1
D gene: NA
clone size: NA

CDR3 protein: CASSQVGRGMEGYTF
CDR3 DNA: TGCGCCAGCAGCCAAGTGGGCAGGGGCATGGAGGGCTACACCTTC
J gene: TRBJ1-2
V gene: TRBV4-3
D gene: NA
clone size: many

CDR3 protein: CASSNGRLSDGYTF
CDR3 DNA: TGTGCCAGTAGTAATGGGCGCCTATCGGATGGCTACACCTTC
J gene: TRBJ1-2
V gene: TRBV19
D gene: NA
clone size: few

CDR3 protein: CSARTVPNSPLHF
CDR3 DNA: TGCAGTGCTCGGACAGTTCCAAATTCACCCCTCCACTTT
J gene: TRBJ1-6
V gene: TRBV20-1
D gene: NA
clone size: many

CDR3 protein: CASSLTGTGGNQPQHF
CDR3 DNA: TGTGCCAGCAGCTTAACCGGGACAGGGGGCAATCAGCCCCAGCATTTT
J gene: TRBJ1-5
V gene: TRBV7-9
D gene: TRBD1
clone size: NA

CDR3 protein: CSARGVNNSPLHF
CDR3 DNA: TGCAGTGCTAGGGGGGTTAACAATTCACCCCTCCACTTT
J gene: TRBJ1-6
V gene: TRBV20-1
D gene: NA
clone size: NA

CDR3 protein: CASSSSGKNTQHF
CDR3 DNA: TGTGCCAGCAGCTCCAGTGGGAAAAATACCCAGCATTTT
J gene: TRBJ1-5
V gene: TRBV12-3/TRBV12-4
D gene: NA
clone size: many

CDR3 protein: CASSPPTGVYGYTF
CDR3 DNA: TGTGCCAGCAGCCCCCCGACAGGGGTTTATGGCTACACCTTC
J gene: TRBJ1-2
V gene: TRBV13
D gene: TRBD1
clone size: many

CDR3 protein: CASSHPSGGYTDTQYF
CDR3 DNA: TGTGCCAGCTCTCACCCTAGCGGGGGTTACACAGATACGCAGTATTTT
J gene: TRBJ2-3
V gene: TRBV25-1
D gene: TRBD2
clone size: many

CDR3 protein: CASTWEGESPLHF
CDR3 DNA: TGTGCCAGCACATGGGAGGGGGAATCACCCCTCCACTTT
J gene: TRBJ1-6
V gene: TRBV7-9
D gene: NA
clone size: many

CDR3 protein: CASSGQGMNEQFF
CDR3 DNA: TGCGCCAGCAGCGGACAGGGGATGAATGAGCAGTTCTTC
J gene: TRBJ2-1
V gene: TRBV5-1
D gene: TRBD1
clone size: NA

CDR3 protein: CASSPSIGGWPEAFF
CDR3 DNA: TGTGCCAGCAGCCCCTCCATAGGGGGGTGGCCTGAAGCTTTCTTT
J gene: TRBJ1-1
V gene: TRBV7-2
D gene: NA
clone size: many

CDR3 protein: CASSLEQGYSPLHF
CDR3 DNA: TGTGCCAGCAGTTTAGAACAGGGCTATTCACCCCTCCACTTT
J gene: TRBJ1-6
V gene: TRBV28
D gene: NA
clone size: many